These 29 T cell receptor beta chains share one sample of origin, sequenced in a study of T cell repertoires in cytomegalovirus infection. One entry per CDR3 protein, called by TCRdb with MiXCR from the reads. The sample records about 190,000 distinct CDR3 sequences, about 28% being singletons. Sequencing was done on a sample of PBMCs. Receptor source: a human donor in good health (CMV status not recorded). Some clones in this sample may be carry-over from other donors' samples.

As concerns this clonotype: One end of the junction fails to match germline, which may point to a read error. The chain's CDR3 is CARSRNEKLFF. For the CDR3, the DNA is TGTGCCCGCAGTCGTAATGAAAAACTGTTTTTT. V is TRBV12-3 or TRBV12-4 and J is TRBJ1-4; D call uncertain. This CDR3 is 11 amino acids long.

The rearrangement links TRBV27 to TRBJ2-1; TRBD1 matches at 9 bases. Germline-derived CDR1 and CDR2 are MNHEY and SMNVEV (reference sequence). Trimming removed 6 bases from V and 5 bases from J; junction bases left unmatched: 14. The CDR3 totals 17 residues. The DNA of the CDR3 is TGTGCCAGCAGCCCTCCCGGTGGGACAGGGCGGAACAATGAGCAGTTCTTC. As protein: CASSPPGGTGRNNEQFF.

The chain has TRBV5-1 and TRBJ2-2, with a weak D call TRBD2 (5 bases). Germline loops: CDR1 SGHRS, CDR2 YFSETQ. The CDR3 is 16 amino acids. V was pared by 1 base and J by 4 bases, with 14 bases between. Written as DNA, the CDR3 is TGCGCCAGCAGCTTGAGACTATCAACGGCCACCGGGGAGCTGTTTTTT. Translated: CASSLRLSTATGELFF.

The CDR3 DNA is TGTGCCAGCAGCCATGGGATTTCCTCGCCCCAGCATTTT. It specifies CASSHGISSPQHF. The chain recombines TRBV7-9 with TRBJ1-5, with unresolved D. From germline, CDR1 is SEHNR and CDR2 FQNEAQ (reference sequence). The V and J ends lost 5 bases and 9 bases respectively, with 14 bases between them. CDR3 length: 13 amino acids.

This clonotype was seen only a few times. The junction departs from germline at one end; a sequencing error may be responsible. The gene calls are TRBV19 and TRBJ2-1; D not certain. The CDR3 length is 12 residues. Per germline, CDR1 LNHDA and CDR2 SQIVND (reference sequence). This chain's CDR3 is CASSRTYNEQFF. DNA for the CDR3: TGTGCCAGTAGCCGGACCTATAATGAGCAGTTCTTC.

This clonotype was found a few times. The V call is TRBV7-3, the J call TRBJ2-2; TRBD2 matches 9 bases. In germline, CDR1 is SGHTA, CDR2 FQGTGA. The CDR3 consists of 16 residues. Losses at the gene ends were 5 bases for V and 0 bases for J; bases not matched to a gene: 4. As DNA, the CDR3 is TGTGCCAGCAGCCTCCGACTAGCGGCGAACACCGGGGAGCTGTTTTTT. Its translation: CASSLRLAANTGELFF.

This clonotype showed up many times. CDR3 sequence reads: CASSPDSEHGKETQYF. The DNA of the CDR3 is TGTGCCAGCAGCCCCGACAGTGAACATGGAAAAGAGACCCAGTACTTC. This rearrangement joins TRBV7-2 to TRBJ2-5; tentatively, D is TRBD1 (5 bases). Germline V gives CDR1 SGHTA, CDR2 FQGNSA. This CDR3 has 16 amino acids. V was pared by 5 bases and J by 3 bases, with 19 bases between.

Only a few counts were recorded for this clonotype. The CDR3 bases are TGTGCCTGGAGTGTACCCAGCGGGGGTTACAATGAGCAGTTCTTC. Protein sequence: CAWSVPSGGYNEQFF. This chain connects TRBV30 to TRBJ2-1; TRBD2 aligns across 8 bases. The CDR3 runs to 15 residues. Germline CDR1 is GTSNPN and CDR2 is SVGIG (reference sequence). With 0 bases clipped from V and 4 bases from J, the junction kept 5 bases outside the gene matches.

V gene TRBV7-9 combines with J gene TRBJ1-2; D possibly corresponds to TRBD1 (6 bases). CDR1 SEHNR and CDR2 FQNEAQ come from the germline V gene (reference sequence). This CDR3 spans 14 amino acids. V was shortened by 5 bases and J by 7 bases, with 17 bases between the two germline ends. Here the CDR3 DNA reads TGTGCCAGCAGCACCGGGGACAACCCTGCTGGCTACACCTTC. It translates to CASSTGDNPAGYTF.

Many counts were recorded for this clonotype. V and J are TRBV7-2 and TRBJ2-2; D tentatively fits TRBD1 or TRBD2 (5 bases each). With 8 bases removed from V and 0 bases from J, the gap between germline ends came to 16 bases. This CDR3 is built from 16 residues. The germline gives CDR1 SGHTA, CDR2 FQGNSA. The CDR3 spells CASPRNGAPNTGELFF. The CDR3 region has the DNA TGTGCCAGCCCTAGGAACGGGGCCCCGAACACCGGGGAGCTGTTTTTT.

There are a few counts of this clonotype. V is TRBV7-2 and J is TRBJ1-1; D perhaps matches TRBD1 (6 bases). CDR3 length equals 14 residues. CDR1 and CDR2 (germline): SGHTA, FQGNSA. V gave up 4 bases and J gave up 4 bases, with 13 bases separating them. The DNA of the CDR3 is TGTGCCAGCAGCTCACAACCACAGGGCACTGAAGCTTTCTTT. Its translation: CASSSQPQGTEAFF.

This clonotype was detected only a few times. The chain combines TRBV7-6 with TRBJ2-1; D perhaps matches TRBD2 (7 bases). Germline V gives CDR1 SGHVS, CDR2 FNYEAQ. V lost 5 bases, J lost 6 bases, and 14 bases lay in between. CDR3 size: 14 residues. The CDR3 loop is CASSPGGTSNEQFF. CDR3 coding DNA: TGTGCCAGCAGCCCCGGGGGGACAAGCAATGAGCAGTTCTTC.

CDR3 region: CASSQGFTGELFF. CDR3 DNA sequence: TGTGCCAGCAGTCAGGGTTTCACCGGGGAGCTGTTTTTT. The chain carries TRBV6-1 and TRBJ2-2; tentative D call: TRBD1 (5 bases). V lost 5 bases, J lost 4 bases, and 8 bases lay in between. The CDR3 runs to 13 residues. Germline-derived CDR1 and CDR2 are MNHNS and SASEGT.

Remarks on this clonotype: The missing conserved phenylalanine or tryptophan at the end of this CDR3 makes a read error likely. It is unclear where the CDR3 begins or ends on the DNA, so no DNA is shown, and the CDR3 is as TCRdb lists it. This sequence joins TRBV12-5 and TRBJ1-1. The CDR3 is 11 amino acids in total, end residues counted. Germline V lookup: CDR1 LGHNT, CDR2 FRNRAP. The CDR3: CASVPGGPPPV.

This clonotype was found once. V and J are TRBV5-5 and TRBJ2-5; possible D gene TRBD1, 7 bases. V lost 4 bases to trimming and J lost 5 bases, with 15 bases between them. This CDR3 has 14 amino acids. CDR1 and CDR2 from the germline V gene are SGHKS and YYEKEE (reference sequence). CDR3: CASSPTTGRETQYF. CDR3 sequence (DNA): TGTGCCAGCAGCCCGACGACAGGGAGGGAGACCCAGTACTTC.

The table lists this clonotype with a few counts. The gene calls are TRBV12-3 or TRBV12-4 and TRBJ1-5, with D possibly matching TRBD1 (6 bases). Trimming took off 7 bases at V and 2 bases at J, with 27 bases between the two ends. The CDR3 contains 19 residues. The CDR3 DNA follows: TGTGCCAGCACCTGGCGTCGAGAACAGGGACTAGGAGGCAATCAGCCCCAGCATTTT. Translating it yields CASTWRREQGLGGNQPQHF.

This clonotype has just a few counts. The chain recombines TRBV6-1 with TRBJ2-1; a possible D gene is TRBD2 (6 bases). Between the trimmed V and J ends, which lost 6 bases and 6 bases, there was a span of 15 bases. The CDR3 is 14 amino acids. Germline lookup yields CDR1 MNHNS and CDR2 SASEGT. The chain's CDR3 is CASRKTGEVNEQFF. The CDR3 region has the DNA TGTGCCAGCAGGAAAACGGGGGAAGTCAATGAGCAGTTCTTC.

The chain employs TRBV19 and TRBJ2-5, with 8 positions matching TRBD2. V gave up 5 bases and J gave up 5 bases; unmatched junction bases: 10. In germline, CDR1 is LNHDA, CDR2 SQIVND (reference sequence). The CDR3 has 15 amino acids. CDR3: CASSRGTRLRETQYF. For the CDR3, the DNA is TGTGCCAGTAGTCGCGGGACTAGGCTACGGGAGACCCAGTACTTC.

There are a few counts of this clonotype. This chain joins TRBV11-2 and TRBJ2-1; D unclear. CDR1 and CDR2 (germline): SGHAT, FQNNGV. There are 12 residues in the CDR3. The germline V and J ends were trimmed by 4 bases and 9 bases, with 10 bases remaining between them. The CDR3 region is CASSSTFREQFF. The CDR3 DNA is TGTGCCAGCAGCTCCACGTTCCGTGAGCAGTTCTTC.

The rearrangement links TRBV29-1 to TRBJ2-6, with 7 bases fitting TRBD1. The ends lost 5 bases at V and 5 bases at J; junction bases unmatched: 6. Germline assignment: CDR1 SQVTM and CDR2 ANQGSEA. There are 14 residues in the CDR3. CDR3: CSVSGTDWANVLTF. CDR3 bases: TGCAGCGTTTCGGGGACAGATTGGGCCAACGTCCTGACTTTC.

This clonotype was found a few times. This CDR3 is missing its conserved last phenylalanine or tryptophan, likely due to a read error. No DNA is shown, since the ends of the CDR3 on it are uncertain; the CDR3 is the one TCRdb lists. The chain joins TRBV4-3 to TRBJ1-1; the table gives TRBD1 as D, unverified against the DNA. Counting both end residues, the CDR3 totals 12 amino acids. Per the germline V gene, CDR1 is LGHNA and CDR2 is YSLEER. The CDR3 protein is CASSQSAGPLSI.

There are many counts of this clonotype. The chain links TRBV27 to TRBJ1-1; 7 positions match TRBD1. The ends lost 0 bases at V and 1 base at J; junction bases unmatched: 2. The CDR3 length is 15 residues. In germline, CDR1 is MNHEY, CDR2 SMNVEV (reference sequence). CDR3 DNA sequence: TGTGCCAGCAGTTTATCGAGGACAGGGAACACTGAAGCTTTCTTT. Its protein product is CASSLSRTGNTEAFF.

A few counts support this clonotype. This chain joins TRBV7-9 and TRBJ1-1; D uncertain. V was pared by 5 bases and J by 0 bases, with 10 bases between. The CDR3 is made up of 14 amino acids. The V gene's germline CDR1 is SEHNR and CDR2 FQNEAQ (reference sequence). The CDR3 sequence: CASSRIDLNTEAFF. DNA of the CDR3: TGTGCCAGCAGCCGAATTGACTTGAACACTGAAGCTTTCTTT.

This sequence joins TRBV6-1 and TRBJ1-1, with TRBD1 matching 7 bases. Germline V gives CDR1 MNHNS, CDR2 SASEGT. With 4 bases clipped from V and 3 bases from J, the junction kept 11 bases outside the gene matches. CDR3 length: 16 residues. The chain's CDR3 is CASSGRTGAGDTEAFF. The CDR3 nucleotides are TGTGCCAGCAGTGGACGAACAGGGGCGGGGGACACTGAAGCTTTCTTT.

The rearrangement joins TRBV7-2 to TRBJ2-7; D gene unclear. Trimming stripped 1 base from V and 9 bases from J, with 16 bases between. The CDR3 runs to 14 residues. CDR1 is SGHTA, CDR2 FQGNSA, per germline. For the CDR3, the DNA is TGTGCCAGCAGCTTAGATCCAGCCCTTGGCGGGCAGTACTTC. Protein: CASSLDPALGGQYF. The full variable domain, with the rest looked up from reference TRBV7-2 and TRBJ2-7, is GAGVSQSPSNKVTEKGKDVELRCDPISGHTALYWYRQSLGQGLEFLIYFQGNSAPDKSGLPSDRFSAERTGGSVSTLTIQRTQQEDSAVYLCASSLDPALGGQYFGPGTRLTVT.

This clonotype was found once. V is TRBV19 and J is TRBJ2-6, with D unresolved. The CDR3 is 16 residues long. Per germline, CDR1 LNHDA and CDR2 SQIVND (reference sequence). V dropped 7 bases and J dropped 1 base, with 14 bases sitting between them. Here the CDR3 reads CASKTASLSGANVLTF. The CDR3 DNA follows: TGTGCCAGTAAGACGGCATCTCTATCTGGGGCCAACGTCCTGACTTTC. Filled out from reference TRBV19 and TRBJ2-6, the complete variable domain reads DGGITQSPKYLFRKEGQNVTLSCEQNLNHDAMYWYRQDPGQGLRLIYYSQIVNDFQKGDIAEGYSVSREKKESFPLTVTSAQKNPTAFYLCASKTASLSGANVLTFGAGSRLTVL.

The gene calls are TRBV15 and TRBJ2-3; perhaps TRBD2 as D (5 bases). V dropped 0 bases and J dropped 1 base, with 5 bases sitting between them. This CDR3 spans 14 amino acids. Per the germline V gene, CDR1 is LNHNV and CDR2 is YYDKDF (reference sequence). CDR3: CATSRDSGTDTQYF. As DNA, the CDR3 is TGTGCCACCAGCAGAGATAGCGGCACAGATACGCAGTATTTT.

The chain joins TRBV5-4 to TRBJ2-7, with D maybe TRBD2 (6 bases). Germline values: CDR1 SGHNT, CDR2 YYREEE (reference sequence). The V gene lost 5 bases and the J gene lost 5 bases, with 20 bases spanning the gap. CDR3 length equals 15 residues. The CDR3 here is CASSSHGGLSDEQYF. In nucleotides, the CDR3 is TGTGCCAGCAGTTCGCACGGAGGGCTAAGCGACGAGCAGTACTTC.

This clonotype was observed a handful of times. The V and J genes are TRBV29-1 and TRBJ2-1; 7 nucleotides agree with TRBD1. This CDR3 is 13 amino acids long. Germline V gives CDR1 SQVTM, CDR2 ANQGSEA. V dropped 5 bases and J dropped 6; count of bases not matched to a gene: 7. Here the CDR3 DNA reads TGCAGCGTTCCCCGACCAGGGGGCAATGAGCAGTTCTTC. Protein product: CSVPRPGGNEQFF.